Shown below are 17 T cell receptor beta chains from a single sample sequenced in a study of immune evolution from preneoplasia to lung adenocarcinoma. Profiled with immunoSEQ multiplex PCR; TCRdb holds only in-frame clones, not every one. The table records approximately 4,900 clones, about 78% of them present only once. The sequenced sample was FFPE minimally invasive lung adenocarcinoma tissue. The source of these receptors is a person between 60 and 79 years old with lung adenocarcinoma.

This chain connects TRBV6-1 to TRBJ2-1, with 8 bases fitting TRBD2. The CDR3 spans 15 residues. Germline assignment: CDR1 MNHNS and CDR2 SASEGT. V shed 6 bases and J 7 bases; nucleotides not matched to a gene: 11. Here the CDR3 reads CASRKGGGQSNEQFF. Written as DNA, the CDR3 is TGTGCCAGCAGGAAGGGCGGGGGGCAATCGAATGAGCAGTTCTTC.

CDR3 sequence (DNA): TGTGCCAGTAGTATCTATCCGAGTGCCTATGGCTACACCTTC. The encoded protein is CASSIYPSAYGYTF. This chain connects TRBV19 to TRBJ1-2, with D uncertain. The germline V gene encodes CDR1 LNHDA and CDR2 SQIVND (reference sequence). V gave up 3 bases and J gave up 4 bases, with 12 bases separating them. The CDR3 runs 14 residues. Supplemented by reference TRBV19 and TRBJ1-2, the full variable domain reads DGGITQSPKYLFRKEGQNVTLSCEQNLNHDAMYWYRQDPGQGLRLIYYSQIVNDFQKGDIAEGYSVSREKKESFPLTVTSAQKNPTAFYLCASSIYPSAYGYTFGSGTRLTVV.

The chain employs TRBV27 and TRBJ2-2; possible D gene TRBD1, 5 bases. The germline V gene has CDR1 MNHEY and CDR2 SMNVEV (reference sequence). The CDR3 has 14 residues. Trimming took off 6 bases at V and 4 bases at J, with 12 bases between the two ends. Here the CDR3 DNA reads TGTGCCAGCAGGTCAGGGTTCGGCACCGGGGAGCTGTTTTTT. Its protein product is CASRSGFGTGELFF.

The genes are TRBV7-9 and TRBJ2-5; unclear D gene. The V and J ends lost 4 bases and 1 base respectively, with 10 bases between them. The CDR3 length is 14 residues. Germline V gene lookup returns CDR1 SEHNR and CDR2 FQNEAQ (reference sequence). The CDR3 nucleotides are TGTGCCAGCAGCTCCCGGGCCATCCAAGAGACCCAGTACTTC. Translating gives CASSSRAIQETQYF.

This rearrangement joins TRBV5-1 to TRBJ2-3, with 8 bases that match TRBD1. V shed 4 bases and J 3 bases; nucleotides not matched to a gene: 4. The CDR3 sequence is 14 residues long. Looked up from germline, CDR1 is SGHRS and CDR2 is YFSETQ. The CDR3 spells CASSPRTGTDTQYF. The CDR3 DNA reads as TGCGCCAGCAGCCCGAGGACAGGGACAGATACGCAGTATTTT.

The table lists this clone with a count of one. The CDR3, as DNA: TGTGCCAGCAGGATGACAGGGGGAATTGGAGATACGCAGTATTTT. Protein: CASRMTGGIGDTQYF. The chain has TRBV6-1 and TRBJ2-3; 9 bases are a match to TRBD1. V gave up 6 bases and J gave up 5 bases; unmatched junction bases: 9. The CDR3 has 15 residues. Per germline, CDR1 MNHNS and CDR2 SASEGT.

This clone was seen just once. The chain uses TRBV30 and TRBJ2-7; D assignment may be TRBD1 or TRBD2 (6 bases each). The CDR3 extends over 15 amino acids. The V end was cut by 0 bases, the J end by 2 bases, with 14 bases between. Germline V gives CDR1 GTSNPN, CDR2 SVGIG (reference sequence). In DNA, the CDR3 is TGTGCCTGGAGTGTAGGAGGGGGAGCCACCTACGAGCAGTACTTC. Protein sequence: CAWSVGGGATYEQYF.

This clone has just one count. V gene TRBV13 combines with J gene TRBJ2-2, with a tentative D call TRBD2 (6 bases). This CDR3 region has 15 residues. Germline assignment: CDR1 PRHDT and CDR2 FYEKMQ (reference sequence). V dropped 7 bases and J dropped 3 bases, with 15 bases sitting between them. The CDR3 reads CASNFGGYDTGELFF. DNA of the CDR3: TGTGCCAGCAACTTCGGGGGTTACGACACCGGGGAGCTGTTTTTT. Drawing the rest from reference TRBV13 and TRBJ2-2, the complete variable domain is AAGVIQSPRHLIKEKRETATLKCYPIPRHDTVYWYQQGPGQDPQFLISFYEKMQSDKGSIPDRFSAQQFSDYHSELNMSSLELGDSALYFCASNFGGYDTGELFFGEGSRLTVL.

There are a few counts of this clone. This chain links TRBV27 with TRBJ1-2, with TRBD1 as a possible D gene (5 bases). Trimming removed 2 bases from V and 4 bases from J, with 11 bases in between. There are 14 residues in the CDR3. CDR1 MNHEY and CDR2 SMNVEV come from the germline V gene (reference sequence). In DNA, the CDR3 is TGTGCCAGCAGTTTAAACGAGGGGACCTATGGCTACACCTTC. Protein: CASSLNEGTYGYTF.

There are a few counts of this clone. The V gene is TRBV5-1, the J gene TRBJ1-2, with 8 bases fitting TRBD1. The CDR3 has 15 amino acids. V shed 0 bases, J shed 2 bases, and the junction held 3 bases outside the gene matches. CDR1 and CDR2 (germline): SGHRS, YFSETQ. The CDR3 sequence is CASSLGQGLNYGYTF. The CDR3 DNA reads as TGCGCCAGCAGCTTGGGACAGGGGTTGAACTATGGCTACACCTTC.

This chain links TRBV5-2 with TRBJ1-2. TRBV5-2 is described as a pseudogene. This CDR3 is built from 14 residues. The CDR3 sequence is CASKCLRKTYGYTF. CDR3 nucleotides: TGTGCCAGCAAGTGCTTACGAAAGACCTATGGCTACACCTTC.

The chain joins TRBV5-4 to TRBJ2-5, with 7 positions matching TRBD1. Germline V gene sequence: CDR1 SGHNT, CDR2 YYREEE (reference sequence). This CDR3 has 14 residues. Trimming took 4 bases from V and 5 from J; bases not matched to a gene: 8. The CDR3 protein is CASSRDRVVETQYF. In nucleotides, the CDR3 is TGTGCCAGCAGCCGCGACAGGGTAGTGGAGACCCAGTACTTC.

Turning to this clone: No conserved phenylalanine or tryptophan ends this CDR3, so it is likely a read error. CDR3 in amino acids: CASSLAENTEAFL. CDR3 DNA sequence: TGTGCCAGCAGCTTAGCGGAGAACACTGAAGCTTTCCTT. The rearrangement links TRBV7-9 to TRBJ1-1; D unclear. CDR3 length equals 13 residues. Germline assignment: CDR1 SEHNR and CDR2 FQNEAQ (reference sequence). V lost 0 bases and J 1 base, leaving 3 bases between the germline ends.

This rearrangement joins TRBV7-2 to TRBJ2-1; the match to TRBD2 covers 9 bases. The CDR3 is 15 amino acids. Germline V gene lookup returns CDR1 SGHTA and CDR2 FQGNSA. The V segment lost 5 bases and the J segment 2 bases; nucleotides outside the gene matches: 4. The CDR3 bases are TGTGCCAGCAGCCGGACTAGCGCGACCTACAATGAGCAGTTCTTC. This encodes CASSRTSATYNEQFF.

CDR3 coding DNA: TGTGCCAGCAGCGTCACAGGGTTCAGGGCCGGGGAGCTGTTTTTT. This gives the protein CASSVTGFRAGELFF. The chain combines TRBV21-1 with TRBJ2-2; the table assigns TRBD1, which was not confirmed against the DNA. TRBV21-1 represents a pseudogene. This CDR3 region has 15 residues.

V is TRBV4-1 and J is TRBJ2-5; weak D call: TRBD2 (5 bases). The CDR3 is made up of 14 amino acids. In germline, CDR1 is MGHRA, CDR2 YSYEKL. The ends were cut back, 2 bases at V and 1 base at J, with 8 bases in the middle. The CDR3 nucleotides are TGCGCCAGCAGCCAACCGGGATCCCAAGAGACCCAGTACTTC. This sequence encodes CASSQPGSQETQYF.

CDR3 loop: CASSRVSNQPQHF. The CDR3 nucleotides are TGTGCCAGCAGTAGGGTTAGCAATCAGCCCCAGCATTTT. The V and J genes are TRBV6-1 and TRBJ1-5, with D uncertain. Trimming cost V 5 bases and J 0 bases, with 5 bases left between them. CDR1 MNHNS and CDR2 SASEGT come from the germline V gene. The CDR3 has 13 amino acids.